The entry below describes one T cell receptor beta chain. The data were taken from a study of blood T cell repertoires in COVID-19. Clones were read by immunoSEQ multiplex PCR, and TCRdb kept only the in-frame ones, dropping some. The sample records fewer than 350,000 clones, around nine tenths being singletons. The CDR3 totals 17 residues. Germline-derived CDR1 and CDR2 are SGHRS and YFSETQ. With 0 bases clipped from V and 0 bases from J, the junction kept 6 bases outside the gene matches. The clonotype was recovered from a woman aged 40 to 55 who had recovered from COVID-19. J is TRBJ2-1 and V is TRBV5-1, with 7 nucleotides matching TRBD2. The material sequenced was PBMCs or T cells enriched from blood (not recorded which). CDR3 sequence (DNA): TGCGCCAGCAGCTTGGTATCCGGGAGGAGCTCCTACAATGAGCAGTTCTTC. This translates into CASSLVSGRSSYNEQFF.